This TCR beta chain was profiled in a study of blood T cells in healthy people across ages. Study-wide results and limits: Estimates of diversity drawn from one million T cells were considered underestimates.

Using a J-beta primer mix together with a sample-barcoded 5' primer, a second PCR was run for roughly 6 to 12 cycles. Sequencing yielded, for each sample, at least 2.5 million paired-end reads carrying CDR3. MiXCR was run by TCRdb on the 5' RACE reads, yielding one entry per CDR3 protein. The table lists roughly 680,000 distinct CDR3 sequences, around 49% of them singletons. This CDR3 comprises 12 residues. V lost 6 bases to trimming and J lost 5 bases; unmatched junction nucleotides: 2. Germline loops: CDR1 SGHTA, CDR2 FQGNSA. This clonotype was seen a few times. Its target is unknown. Sequencing was done on a sample of blood. This chain connects TRBV7-2 to TRBJ2-3; 7 nucleotides align to TRBD1. This TCR was sampled from a woman aged 55-70 years in good health. The CDR3 nucleotides are TGTGCCAGCAGTCGGACAGGAGATACGCAGTATTTT. Its protein product is CASSRTGDTQYF. Full variable domain (rest looked up from reference TRBV7-2 and TRBJ2-3): GAGVSQSPSNKVTEKGKDVELRCDPISGHTALYWYRQSLGQGLEFLIYFQGNSAPDKSGLPSDRFSAERTGGSVSTLTIQRTQQEDSAVYLCASSRTGDTQYFGPGTRLTVL.